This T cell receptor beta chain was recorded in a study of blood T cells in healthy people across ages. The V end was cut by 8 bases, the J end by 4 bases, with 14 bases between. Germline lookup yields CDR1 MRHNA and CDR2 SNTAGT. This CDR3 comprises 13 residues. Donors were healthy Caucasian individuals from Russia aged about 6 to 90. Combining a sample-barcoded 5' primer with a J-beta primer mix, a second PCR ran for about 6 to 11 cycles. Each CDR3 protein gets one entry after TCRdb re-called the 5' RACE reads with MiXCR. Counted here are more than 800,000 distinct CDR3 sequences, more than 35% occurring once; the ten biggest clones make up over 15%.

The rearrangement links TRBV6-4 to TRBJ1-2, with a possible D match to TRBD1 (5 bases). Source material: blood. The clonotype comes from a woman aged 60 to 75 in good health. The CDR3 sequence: CASRRDPSYGYTF. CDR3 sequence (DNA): TGTGCCAGCCGCAGGGATCCGAGCTATGGCTACACCTTC.